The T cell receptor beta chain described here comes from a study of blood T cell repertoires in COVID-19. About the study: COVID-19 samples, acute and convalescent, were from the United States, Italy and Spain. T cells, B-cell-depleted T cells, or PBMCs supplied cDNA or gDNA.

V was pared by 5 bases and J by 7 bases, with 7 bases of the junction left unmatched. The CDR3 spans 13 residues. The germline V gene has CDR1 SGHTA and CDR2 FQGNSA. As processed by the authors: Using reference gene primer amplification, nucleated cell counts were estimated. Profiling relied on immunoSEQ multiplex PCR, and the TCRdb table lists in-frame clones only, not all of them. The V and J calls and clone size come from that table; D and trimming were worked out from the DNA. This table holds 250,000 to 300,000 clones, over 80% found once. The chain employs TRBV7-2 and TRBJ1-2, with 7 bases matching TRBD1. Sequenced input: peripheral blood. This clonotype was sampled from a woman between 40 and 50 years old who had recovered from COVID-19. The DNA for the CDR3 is TGTGCCAGCAGCCGCCAGCGGACAGGTGGCTACACCTTC. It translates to CASSRQRTGGYTF.